The T cell receptor beta chain under discussion was sequenced for a study of blood T cell repertoires in COVID-19 (TCRdb year 2020). Turning to the overall study: Samples from collaborators originated in the United States, Italy and Spain and spanned both the acute and convalescent phases of COVID-19. The material from the prospective study consisted of cDNA or gDNA derived from T cells, B-cell-depleted T cells, or PBMCs. Subjects who had been exposed to COVID-19, were actively infected with it, or had recovered from it provided the deeply sampled blood TCRbeta repertoires that made up the dataset. A freely available public database, intended as a resource for researchers studying the immune response to SARS-CoV-2, is where the repertoires were released. Samples came from the ongoing ImmuneRACE study (first 160 participants) plus 1,254 subjects from 6 global collaborators. A de-identified subject ID, COVID-19 status, age in years and sex were almost always included in the sample metadata. Where available, HLA class I and class II types were obtained from metadata supplied by the sample provider rather than from assay-based typing. The paper as a whole reports these results and caveats: Clinical and demographic metadata were provided uncurated, with the amount varying by source and participant.

Participants in the prospective study were enrolled through a virtual design, were aged 18 to 89 years, and lived in about 25 United States geographic areas. Cohort assignment in the prospective study relied on participant-reported clinical history from a screening survey and a study questionnaire. For ImmuneRACE Cohort 3, a participant was defined as recovered based on two consecutive negative NP/OP PCR tests, clearance by a healthcare professional, or resolution of symptoms. In the prospective study, whole blood, serum and a nasopharyngeal or oropharyngeal swab were collected from each participant by mobile phlebotomists. Additional blood draws and questionnaires over an approximately 2-month period could optionally be provided by prospective study participants. Prospective study blood samples were shipped either frozen or at room temperature before DNA extraction. The immunoSEQ Assay, a bias-controlled multiplex PCR, was used to amplify TCRbeta CDR3 regions from genomic DNA. In the original analysis: The number of nucleated cells in each sample was estimated from the amplification of reference gene primers within the assay. Sequence reads were collapsed and filtered to measure the absolute abundance of every unique TCRbeta CDR3 rearrangement. For each sample, productive Simpson clonality was calculated as the square root of Simpson's diversity index over productive rearrangements. In its TCRdb copy, this immuneACCESS table keeps in-frame sequences only and misses some clones. Where compared with another copy, unresolved V genes explain less than half of these, and the others have no known cause. V and J calls plus clone size are reproduced from that table; the DNA served to infer D and trimming. Across this sample there are some 270,000 clones, with about 90% seen only once. 1.9% of the sample belongs to the ten largest clones.

This clone was observed a single time. Its antigen is currently not known. Base-call qualities are not available, and no considerably larger clone is one nucleotide away. This TCR was sampled from a woman in her fifties or sixties who had recovered from COVID-19. Specimen: PBMCs or T cells enriched from blood (not recorded which).

The DNA is as follows: TGTGCCAGCTCACCATCCTCCGGCGGGGTTGGGGCAGATACGCAGTATTTT. Its product reads: CASSPSSGGVGADTQYF. Here the chain combines TRBV18 and TRBJ2-3; matching of 6 bases hints at TRBD2 as the D gene. A distance of 19 bases separates the germline ends of V and J, which lose 2 bases and 4 bases respectively. In the germline V gene, CDR1 corresponds to KGHSH and CDR2 to LQKENI. The CDR3 runs 17 residues from the cysteine to the phenylalanine. The read is trimmed to its CDR3 DNA, 51 bases read in frame from base 1.